Sequencing of this TCR beta chain was carried out in a study of T cell responses to AZD1222 COVID-19 vaccine (dated by TCRdb to the early 2020s). Describing the broader study: TCR sequencing was performed for roughly 240 trial participants, of whom 200 to 210 were given two doses of AZD1222 and some 26 were given two doses of MenACWY control vaccine. Trial participants were enrolled by age into 18-55, 56-69 and 70-plus year subgroups, with around 150, 28 and 57 TCR-sequenced participants respectively. Overall study results and their limits: Conclusions about previously exposed vaccinees were limited because only a handful of AZD1222 recipients were SARS-CoV-2 seropositive at baseline. In the small 56-69-year group, the increase in depth fell short of significance, most likely because of low power. Because no samples from the day 14 peak response were available, repertoires could be characterized only after the peak T cell response. CD4 TCRs associated with the vaccine covered the entire spike protein, and the dominant responses were in regions 160-218 and 743-854. After two AZD1222 doses, spike-specific TCR breadth and depth were significantly higher than at day 0 and than in MenACWY recipients. Participants were mostly white British and included more females than males, and it was suggested by the authors that clonal diversity may have been underestimated. Reportedly, almost half of the unique spike-specific TCRs recognized epitopes lying outside the regions that are mutated in the B.1.351 and B.1.1.7 variants.

The sample's time point label, decoded: about 28 days (+/-7) after the second vaccine dose. AZD1222 recipients whose second dose came at about 4 weeks and those whose second dose came at about 12 weeks were combined into one group, since spike-specific TCR depth and breadth did not differ between the two schedules. Vaccinee samples came from UK trials COV001 and COV002, including a single-blind randomized controlled phase 2/3 trial of AZD1222 (ChAdOx1 nCoV-19) in healthy adults. For TCRbeta chain sequencing, PBMC samples from trial participants were taken at day 0 and at day 28 after the second dose. The CDR3 regions of human TCRbeta chains were analyzed by immunosequencing. As for the original processing: TCRs in the repertoires were matched against a reference library of SARS-CoV-2-specific TCRs that had been generated with the MIRA antigen-specificity platform. Breadth meant the fraction of unique TCRs that were SARS-CoV-2-associated, whereas depth meant the fraction of total T cells that were SARS-CoV-2-associated. Using the MIRA data, each spike-specific TCR was assigned both to the spike region to which the TCR was reactive and to a CD4 or CD8 class. Log10-transformed breadth and depth values were compared by one-way ANOVA with Sidak's multiple comparisons tests. In TCRdb, the immuneACCESS table is reduced to in-frame sequences with V and J assigned. These tables do not hold every clone; where another copy was compared, an unresolved V gene accounts for under half, and the others remain unexplained. V and J calls and clone size are copied from that table; D and trimming were computed from the DNA. The table for this sample lists 77,000 or so clones; approximately 90% of them were counted only once. The ten largest clones add up to more than 25% of the sample.

Its CDR3 holds 16 amino acids, cysteine through phenylalanine. CDR3 DNA only is kept here, 48 bases in frame from base 1. CDR1 and CDR2 (SGHDT, YYEEEE) derive from the germline V gene. For this chain, trimming is 1 base at the V end and 2 bases at the J end, and the number of junction bases without a gene match is 5. As to this clone: It lacks a known antigen. No base-level quality is on record; no much larger clone is a single base apart.

The chain is made from TRBV5-6 and TRBJ2-5; 10 bases in between match TRBD1. This TCR derives from an adult who received the AZD1222 COVID-19 vaccine. Sample: peripheral blood, taken 28 days after the second AZD1222 dose. The CDR3 region reads CASSLWDRGTQETQYF. The sequenced DNA: TGTGCCAGCAGCTTGTGGGACAGGGGTACGCAAGAGACCCAGTACTTC.